These 27 T cell receptor beta chains originate from one sample sequenced in a study of technical replicates of blood from a few donors. Sequencing used immunoSEQ multiplex PCR; TCRdb keeps in-frame clones, though not all of them. Of around 67,000 clones listed, roughly 96% are singletons. The sequencing input was T cells isolated from PBMCs. Receptor source: a human donor in good health.

The chain uses TRBV7-8 and TRBJ2-1, with 14 nucleotides matching TRBD2. Germline V lookup: CDR1 SGHVS, CDR2 FQNEAQ. This CDR3 has 15 amino acids. V dropped 5 bases and J dropped 9; count of bases not matched to a gene: 6. This CDR3 reads CASSHWTSGRSEQFF. DNA of the CDR3: TGTGCCAGCAGCCACTGGACTAGCGGGAGGTCTGAGCAGTTCTTC.

The chain uses TRBV2 and TRBJ1-5; 9 nucleotides align to TRBD1. V gave up 3 bases and J gave up 15 bases; unmatched junction bases: 9. CDR3 length equals 13 residues. CDR1 SNHLY and CDR2 FYNNEI come from the germline V gene. The CDR3 loop reads CASSDSRDRESHF. DNA of the CDR3: TGTGCCAGCAGTGATAGTAGGGACAGGGAATCGCATTTT.

The chain recombines TRBV5-1 with TRBJ1-1; D possibly corresponds to TRBD1 (6 bases). Germline V gene lookup returns CDR1 SGHRS and CDR2 YFSETQ. The V end was cut by 0 bases, the J end by 7 bases, with 13 bases between. The CDR3 has 14 amino acids. The CDR3 region has the DNA TGCGCCAGCAGCTTGGGCAGGGGCGCAGGTGAAGCTTTCTTT. Amino acids: CASSLGRGAGEAFF.

The chain recombines TRBV5-1 with TRBJ2-5; 11 bases map to TRBD2. V trimming: 2 bases; J trimming: 0 bases; junction bases outside the gene matches: 3. The CDR3 contains 16 residues. Germline V CDR1 and CDR2: SGHRS, YFSETQ. The CDR3 nucleotides read TGCGCCAGCAGCTTAGGGACTAGCGGCCACCAAGAGACCCAGTACTTC. Protein: CASSLGTSGHQETQYF. The full variable domain, completed using reference TRBV5-1 and TRBJ2-5, is KAGVTQTPRYLIKTRGQQVTLSCSPISGHRSVSWYQQTPGQGLQFLFEYFSETQRNKGNFPGRFSGRQFSNSRSEMNVSTLELGDSALYLCASSLGTSGHQETQYFGPGTRLLVL.

V is TRBV5-1 and J is TRBJ2-5; the D is unclear. This CDR3 is 11 amino acids long. CDR1 is SGHRS, CDR2 YFSETQ, per germline. The germline V and J ends were trimmed by 3 bases and 2 bases, with 2 bases remaining between them. Written as DNA, the CDR3 is TGCGCCAGCAGCTCTCAAGAGACCCAGTACTTC. Amino acids: CASSSQETQYF.

V usage is TRBV7-7 and J usage is TRBJ2-1; TRBD2 matches at 13 bases. The ends lost 0 bases at V and 7 bases at J; junction bases unmatched: 6. The germline CDR1 and CDR2 sequences are SSHAT and FNYEAQ (reference sequence). This CDR3 spans 17 amino acids. The CDR3: CASSLAGGLAGANEQFF. The CDR3 nucleotides are TGTGCCAGCAGCTTAGCAGGCGGACTAGCGGGAGCGAATGAGCAGTTCTTC.

The rearrangement joins TRBV5-1 to TRBJ2-7, with D perhaps TRBD1 (6 bases). The CDR3 is 14 amino acids. V lost 5 bases and J lost 0, with 12 bases in between. Germline CDR1 SGHRS, CDR2 YFSETQ. CDR3 sequence: CASRARGFSYEQYF. CDR3 nucleotide sequence: TGCGCCAGCAGGGCCAGGGGATTCTCCTACGAGCAGTACTTC.

CDR3 residues: CASSLRDRTAGVEKLFF. CDR3 DNA: TGTGCCAGCAGCTTACGGGACAGGACCGCCGGGGTGGAAAAACTGTTTTTT. This rearrangement joins TRBV7-3 to TRBJ1-4, with 8 bases fitting TRBD1. V was clipped by 2 bases and J by 8 bases; unmatched bases: 13. Germline loops: CDR1 SGHTA, CDR2 FQGTGA. The CDR3 has 17 residues.

The chain employs TRBV11-3 and TRBJ2-7, with D possibly TRBD1 on 5 matching bases. The CDR3 has 15 residues. CDR1 is SGHNT, CDR2 YENEEA, per germline. V lost 2 bases to trimming and J lost 2 bases, with 13 bases between them. The CDR3 sequence is CASSLPDRVTYEQYF. The CDR3 DNA follows: TGTGCCAGCAGCTTACCTGACAGAGTTACCTACGAGCAGTACTTC.

The chain is built from TRBV4-1 and TRBJ2-1, with TRBD1 matching 8 bases. J was trimmed by 3 bases and V by 1 base; bases with no gene match: 5. Germline CDR1 is MGHRA and CDR2 is YSYEKL. The CDR3 sequence is 16 residues long. This CDR3 is CASSQGRGLNYNEQFF. The CDR3 coding sequence is TGCGCCAGCAGCCAAGGCAGGGGGCTTAACTACAATGAGCAGTTCTTC.

The rearrangement uses TRBV28 and TRBJ1-5, with D perhaps TRBD1 (6 bases). The CDR3 sequence is 13 residues long. Per germline, CDR1 MDHEN and CDR2 SYDVKM. Trimming shortened V by 6 bases and J by 4 bases, and 10 bases separated the two germline ends. This CDR3 reads CASRITGNQPQHF. The CDR3 DNA follows: TGTGCCAGCAGAATTACAGGGAATCAGCCCCAGCATTTT.

This clone has more than one count but fewer than ten. The J gene is TRBJ1-5, the V gene TRBV6-5; the match to TRBD1 covers 10 bases. This CDR3 is built from 15 residues. V lost 6 bases, J lost 6 bases, and 8 bases stayed unmatched. Germline lookup yields CDR1 MNHEY and CDR2 SVGAGI. CDR3: CASRGTGVVGQPQHF. CDR3 nucleotides: TGTGCCAGCAGGGGGACAGGGGTGGTCGGTCAGCCCCAGCATTTT.

The chain links TRBV4-1 to TRBJ1-4, with 8 positions matching TRBD1. The V segment lost 2 bases and the J segment 8 bases; nucleotides outside the gene matches: 13. The germline CDR1 and CDR2 sequences are MGHRA and YSYEKL. CDR3 size: 17 residues. CDR3 sequence reads: CASSQQGALSYGEKLFF. CDR3 DNA: TGCGCCAGCAGCCAACAGGGGGCGTTGAGTTATGGAGAAAAACTGTTTTTT.

The CDR3 DNA reads TGCGCCAGCAGCTTGGAACCGACAGTTCCTAATGAAAAACTGTTTTTT. Translation gives CASSLEPTVPNEKLFF. V gene TRBV5-1 combines with J gene TRBJ1-4, with TRBD1 as a possible D gene (5 bases). Germline V gives CDR1 SGHRS, CDR2 YFSETQ. The CDR3 is made up of 16 amino acids. Trimming removed 0 bases from V and 3 bases from J, with 12 bases in between.

The chain is built from TRBV5-1 and TRBJ1-1; TRBD1 aligns across 7 bases. V lost 1 base to trimming and J lost 0 bases; unmatched junction nucleotides: 3. The CDR3 has 15 residues. Germline CDR1 SGHRS, CDR2 YFSETQ. CDR3 nucleotide sequence: TGCGCCAGCAGCTTGTTCCAGGGGGTGAACACTGAAGCTTTCTTT. Its protein product is CASSLFQGVNTEAFF. Full variable domain (outside the CDR3, taken from reference TRBV5-1 and TRBJ1-1): KAGVTQTPRYLIKTRGQQVTLSCSPISGHRSVSWYQQTPGQGLQFLFEYFSETQRNKGNFPGRFSGRQFSNSRSEMNVSTLELGDSALYLCASSLFQGVNTEAFFGQGTRLTVV.

This clone occurred once. The chain has TRBV7-8 and TRBJ2-7, with D hard to call. Between the trimmed V and J ends, which lost 1 base and 2 bases, there was a span of 12 bases. CDR1 SGHVS and CDR2 FQNEAQ come from the germline V gene. This CDR3 has 15 amino acids. CDR3 protein: CASSLGPQLTYEQYF. In nucleotides, the CDR3 is TGTGCCAGCAGCTTAGGCCCTCAACTAACCTACGAGCAGTACTTC.

The chain recombines TRBV19 with TRBJ1-3; D uncertain. Trimming left V 5 bases short and J 0 bases short, with 11 bases between. The CDR3 extends over 15 amino acids. Germline lookup yields CDR1 LNHDA and CDR2 SQIVND (reference sequence). The CDR3 nucleotides are TGTGCCAGTAGTTATTCAGGATTCTCTGGAAACACCATATATTTT. Translation: CASSYSGFSGNTIYF.

The chain combines TRBV7-9 with TRBJ1-5, with TRBD1 matching 12 bases. With V trimmed by 5 bases and J by 6 bases, 8 bases remained unmatched. The germline gives CDR1 SEHNR, CDR2 FQNEAQ (reference sequence). CDR3 length equals 16 residues. The CDR3 DNA reads TGTGCCAGCAGCAAAACGGGACAGGGGGCCAGTCAGCCCCAGCATTTT. It encodes CASSKTGQGASQPQHF.

This chain joins TRBV25-1 and TRBJ2-7; a possible D gene is TRBD1 (6 bases). The CDR3 spans 17 residues. The V gene's germline CDR1 is MGHDK and CDR2 SYGVNS. With 2 bases removed from V and 1 base from J, the gap between germline ends came to 18 bases. The CDR3 protein is CASSEPLTGTRSYEQYF. CDR3 DNA: TGTGCCAGCAGTGAACCGCTCACCGGGACAAGGTCCTACGAGCAGTACTTC.

The chain links TRBV2 to TRBJ2-1, with TRBD2 matching over 13 bases. This CDR3 spans 15 amino acids. CDR1 SNHLY and CDR2 FYNNEI come from the germline V gene. V trimming: 6 bases; J trimming: 7 bases; junction bases outside the gene matches: 6. CDR3 bases: TGTGCCAGCAGGGAACTAGCGGGGGGGGGTAATGAGCAGTTCTTC. Its protein product is CASRELAGGGNEQFF.

The chain combines TRBV5-4 with TRBJ1-2; perhaps TRBD1 as D (6 bases). Germline CDR1 reads SGHNT; CDR2 reads YYREEE (reference sequence). The V gene lost 0 bases and the J gene lost 7 bases, with 16 bases spanning the gap. The CDR3 is made up of 15 amino acids. CDR3 nucleotide sequence: TGTGCCAGCAGCTTGGCGCAGACAGGACCAGGTGGCTACACCTTC. Amino acids: CASSLAQTGPGGYTF. Using reference TRBV5-4 and TRBJ1-2 for the parts outside the CDR3, the full variable domain is ETGVTQSPTHLIKTRGQQVTLRCSSQSGHNTVSWYQQALGQGPQFIFQYYREEENGRGNFPPRFSGLQFPNYSSELNVNALELDDSALYLCASSLAQTGPGGYTFGSGTRLTVV.

The chain uses TRBV5-1 and TRBJ2-6, with D unresolved. This CDR3 has 15 residues. Trimming left V 2 bases short and J 1 base short, with 7 bases between. The germline V gene encodes CDR1 SGHRS and CDR2 YFSETQ. CDR3 residues: CASSFLGSGANVLTF. The CDR3, as DNA: TGCGCCAGCAGCTTTCTCGGGTCTGGGGCCAACGTCCTGACTTTC.

The chain is built from TRBV7-6 and TRBJ2-2; 7 bases match TRBD1. J lost 6 bases, V lost 0 bases, and 7 bases had no gene match. Germline-derived CDR1 and CDR2 are SGHVS and FNYEAQ. This CDR3 is 16 amino acids long. The CDR3 sequence is CASSLADRAEAGELFF. CDR3 bases: TGTGCCAGCAGCTTAGCCGACAGGGCCGAAGCCGGGGAGCTGTTTTTT.

V gene TRBV28 combines with J gene TRBJ2-1; 10 bases are shared with TRBD2. V shed 4 bases, J shed 4 bases, and the junction held 4 bases outside the gene matches. Germline loops: CDR1 MDHEN, CDR2 SYDVKM. The CDR3 is 15 amino acids. The CDR3 region has the DNA TGTGCCAGCAGTTCCGGGACTAGCGCTTACAATGAGCAGTTCTTC. Protein product: CASSSGTSAYNEQFF.

V gene TRBV4-2 combines with J gene TRBJ1-3; TRBD1 matches at 9 bases. The germline V gene encodes CDR1 LGHNA and CDR2 YNFKEQ. V shed 5 bases, J shed 1 base, and the junction held 3 bases outside the gene matches. The CDR3 totals 15 residues. Written as DNA, the CDR3 is TGTGCCAGCAGCGAAGGACAGGGGTCTGGAAACACCATATATTTT. It translates to CASSEGQGSGNTIYF.

The gene calls are TRBV7-6 and TRBJ1-1; 10 bases align to TRBD1. The CDR3 has 18 residues. V lost 1 base, J lost 0 bases, and 8 bases stayed unmatched. Germline loops: CDR1 SGHVS, CDR2 FNYEAQ. This chain's CDR3 is CASSLDGTGVGMNTEAFF. CDR3 sequence (DNA): TGTGCCAGCAGCTTAGATGGGACAGGGGTTGGGATGAACACTGAAGCTTTCTTT.

The chain combines TRBV2 with TRBJ2-7; 7 bases are a match to TRBD1. The V gene end was trimmed by 5 bases and the J gene end by 4 bases; junction bases not matched to a gene: 2. The germline V gene has CDR1 SNHLY and CDR2 FYNNEI. The CDR3 runs to 12 residues. CDR3 residues: CASSLGQYEQYF. For the CDR3, the DNA is TGTGCCAGCAGTTTGGGACAGTACGAGCAGTACTTC.